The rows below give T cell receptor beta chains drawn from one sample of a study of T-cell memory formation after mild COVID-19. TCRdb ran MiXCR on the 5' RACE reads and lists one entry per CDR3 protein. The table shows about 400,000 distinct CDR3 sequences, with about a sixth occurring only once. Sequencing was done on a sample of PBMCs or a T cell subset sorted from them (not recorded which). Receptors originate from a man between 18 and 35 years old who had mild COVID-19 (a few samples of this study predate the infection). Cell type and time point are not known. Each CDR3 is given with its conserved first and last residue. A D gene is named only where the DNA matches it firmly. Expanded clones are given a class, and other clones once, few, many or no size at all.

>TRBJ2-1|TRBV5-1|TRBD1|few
TGCGCCAGCAGCGACTGGGACAGGGGAGGCGAGCAGTTCTTC
CASSDWDRGGEQFF
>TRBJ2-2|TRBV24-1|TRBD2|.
TGTGCCACCACTAGCGGGGGTACCGGGGAGCTGTTTTTT
CATTSGGTGELFF
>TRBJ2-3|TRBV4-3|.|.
TGCGCCAGCAGCCAAGAAACCTTGAGGGGCACAAATACGCAGTATTTT
CASSQETLRGTNTQYF
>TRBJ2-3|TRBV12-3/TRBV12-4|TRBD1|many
TGTGCCAGCAGTTTCTCACAGGGGGCAGATACGCAGTATTTT
CASSFSQGADTQYF
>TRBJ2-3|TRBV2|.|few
TGTGCCAGCAGAGCGACGGTCACAGATACGCAGTATTTT
CASRATVTDTQYF
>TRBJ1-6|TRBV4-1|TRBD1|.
TGCGCCAGCAGCCCCGGACAGGGGAATTATAATTCACCCCTCCACTTT
CASSPGQGNYNSPLHF
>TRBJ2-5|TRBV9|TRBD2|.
TGTGCCAGCAGCGAAGGGACTAGCGGGGCGGAGTCGACCCAGTACTTC
CASSEGTSGAESTQYF
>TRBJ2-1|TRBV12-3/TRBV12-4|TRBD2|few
TGTGCCAGCAGTTTGGGACTAGCGGGCCCCTCCTACAATGAGCAGTTCTTC
CASSLGLAGPSYNEQFF
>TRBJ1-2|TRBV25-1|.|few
TGTGCCAGCAGTGAGCCTGGAGGGGGTTATGGCTACACCTTC
CASSEPGGGYGYTF
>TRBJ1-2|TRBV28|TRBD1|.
TGTGCCAGCACGACAGGGGATATAAGCTACACCTTC
CASTTGDISYTF
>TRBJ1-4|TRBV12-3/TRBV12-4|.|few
TGTGCCAGCAGTTTTTCGGTAGTGGAGGAAAAACTGTTTTTT
CASSFSVVEEKLFF
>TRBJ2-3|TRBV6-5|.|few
TGTGCCAGCAGTTACTCGAAATGGGATGGAGGCGATACGCAGTATTTT
CASSYSKWDGGDTQYF
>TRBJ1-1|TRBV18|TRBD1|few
TGTGCCAGCTCCCCGGACAGGGGAACTGAAGCTTTCTTT
CASSPDRGTEAFF